Shown below are 4 T cell receptor beta chains from a single sample sequenced in a study of shared clonotypes between healthy human individuals. Assay used: immunoSEQ multiplex PCR; TCRdb lists only in-frame clones, some missing. The profile covers 1,500,000 or so clones, with roughly 97% appearing a single time and approximately 1% taken by the ten largest. The material sequenced was naive CD4+ T cells sorted from blood. Subset indicated: CD45RA+ positively selected. Receptor source: a young man in good health.

The chain employs TRBV19 and TRBJ1-4, with D maybe TRBD1 (6 bases). CDR3 length: 15 residues. V lost 5 bases, J lost 12 bases, and 22 bases lay in between. Looked up from germline, CDR1 is LNHDA and CDR2 is SQIVND (reference sequence). CDR3 sequence: CASSSRDKAVDELFF. CDR3 coding DNA: TGTGCCAGTAGTTCACGGGACAAAGCCGTCGATGAACTGTTTTTT.

This clone has a single count. The chain recombines TRBV29-1 with TRBJ2-2, with a tentative D call TRBD2 (6 bases). CDR1 SQVTM and CDR2 ANQGSEA come from the germline V gene. V was cut by 5 bases and J by 4 bases, with 14 bases left in between. This CDR3 is 14 amino acids long. Here the CDR3 reads CSVHSGDVTGELFF. The CDR3 DNA reads TGCAGCGTTCATAGCGGAGACGTCACCGGGGAGCTGTTTTTT.

V is TRBV15 and J is TRBJ2-6; possibly TRBD1 or TRBD2 for D (5 bases each). The V and J ends lost 0 bases and 0 bases respectively, with 15 bases between them. CDR3 length: 19 residues. CDR1 is LNHNV, CDR2 YYDKDF, per germline (reference sequence). The CDR3 region has the DNA TGTGCCACCAGCAGAGATTATCGGATAGGGACCTCTGGGGCCAACGTCCTGACTTTC. Protein: CATSRDYRIGTSGANVLTF.

The chain has TRBV5-1 and TRBJ2-1, with 9 bases lining up with TRBD2. Germline values: CDR1 SGHRS, CDR2 YFSETQ. The CDR3 is made up of 17 amino acids. Unmatched junction bases numbered 4, after V lost 0 bases and J lost 0 bases. CDR3 sequence (DNA): TGCGCCAGCAGCTTGGCTAGCGGGATGCCCTCCTACAATGAGCAGTTCTTC. Its protein is CASSLASGMPSYNEQFF.